This TCR beta chain was profiled in a study of blood T cells in healthy people across ages. For the second PCR, which ran for about 7 to 11 cycles, a sample-barcoded 5' primer and a J-beta primer mix were used. TCRdb itself ran the 5' RACE reads through MiXCR, one entry per CDR3 protein. Among about 580,000 distinct CDR3 sequences listed, roughly 43% were seen once. A remark on this clonotype: A read error may explain this, as a much larger clone is one base away.

Trimming pared 0 bases from V and 11 bases from J, leaving 16 bases between. The CDR3 runs 14 residues. In germline, CDR1 is MNHNS, CDR2 SASEGT. This TCR derives from a man at least 80 years old in good health. Sequencing was done on a sample of blood. The chain joins TRBV6-1 to TRBJ2-5; tentative D call: TRBD2 (6 bases). The CDR3 loop reads CASSEAGGRDEQYF. CDR3 DNA sequence: TGTGCCAGCAGTGAAGCGGGAGGTAGGGATGAGCAGTACTTC.